This T cell receptor beta chain comes out of a study of blood T cell repertoires in COVID-19. About the research overall: The United States, Italy and Spain provided the acute and convalescent COVID-19 samples. The cDNA or gDNA used as material had been derived from T cells, B-cell-depleted T cells, or PBMCs.

How the authors handled the data: Reference gene primers were amplified, and this amplification served to estimate nucleated cell counts. The table came from immunoSEQ multiplex PCR; TCRdb's copy has only in-frame clones and leaves some out. The V and J calls and clone size come from that table; D and trimming were worked out from the DNA. The repertoire has roughly 180,000 clones, 80% to 90% of them found once; the top ten carry approximately 8%. The germline CDR1 and CDR2 sequences are SGHNT and YENEEA. The CDR3 sequence is 13 residues long. The ends were cut back, 0 bases at V and 9 bases at J, with 6 bases in the middle.

Sequencing was performed on peripheral blood. V usage is TRBV11-3 and J usage is TRBJ1-6, with D hard to call. This receptor was obtained from a man aged 55 to 70 with acute or convalescent COVID-19. The CDR3 bases are TGTGCCAGCAGCTTAGAAGAGGGTTCACCCCTCCACTTT. Its protein is CASSLEEGSPLHF.